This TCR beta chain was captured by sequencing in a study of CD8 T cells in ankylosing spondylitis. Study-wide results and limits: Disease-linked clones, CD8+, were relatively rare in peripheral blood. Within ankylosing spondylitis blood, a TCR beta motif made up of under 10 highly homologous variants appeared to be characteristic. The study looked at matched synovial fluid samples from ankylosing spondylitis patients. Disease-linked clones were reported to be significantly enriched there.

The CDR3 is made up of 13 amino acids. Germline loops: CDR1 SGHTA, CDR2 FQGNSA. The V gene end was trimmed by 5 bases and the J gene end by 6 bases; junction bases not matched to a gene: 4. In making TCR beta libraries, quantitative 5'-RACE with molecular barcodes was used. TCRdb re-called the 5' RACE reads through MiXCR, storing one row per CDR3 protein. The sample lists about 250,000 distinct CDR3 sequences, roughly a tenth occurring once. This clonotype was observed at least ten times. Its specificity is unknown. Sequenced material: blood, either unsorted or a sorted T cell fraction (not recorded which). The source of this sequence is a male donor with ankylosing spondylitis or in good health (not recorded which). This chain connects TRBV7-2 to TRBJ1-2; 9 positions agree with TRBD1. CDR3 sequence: CASSPGTGNGYTF. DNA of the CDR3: TGTGCCAGCAGCCCCGGGACAGGGAATGGCTACACCTTC.